This T cell receptor beta chain came from a study of T cell repertoires and HLA-DP antigens. Across the study: CD4+ T cells were cocultured with HeLa cells expressing HLA-DP.

In regard to this clone: The antigen is undetermined.

TCRdb keeps only in-frame clones here, not all; method: immunoSEQ multiplex PCR. Among about 89,000 clones listed, 86% were seen once. Sequences were obtained from CD4+ T cells from PBMCs. This TCR came from a man aged 50 to 60 in good health and CMV-seronegative.

CDR3 in amino acids: CAWSAAKGASGRVSSYEQYF. The CDR3 DNA reads as TGTGCCTGGAGTGCAGCTAAGGGGGCTAGCGGGAGGGTAAGCTCCTACGAGCAGTACTTC. The rearrangement joins TRBV30 to TRBJ2-7, with 12 positions matching TRBD2. The CDR3 has 20 residues. Losses at the gene ends were 1 base for V and 0 bases for J; bases not matched to a gene: 16. Germline V gene sequence: CDR1 GTSNPN, CDR2 SVGIG (reference sequence).